Each of the 29 T cell receptor beta chains below was sequenced from the same sample in a study of CD8 T cells in Susac syndrome. Reverse transcription of roughly 0.5 to 1 ug RNA was performed with random hexamers. In TCRdb, the immunoSEQ multiplex PCR reads were re-called with MiXCR into one record per CDR3 protein. Of 200,000 to 250,000 distinct CDR3 sequences in the sample, 95% were seen once. The sample taken for sequencing was CD4+ T cells from PBMCs. These TCRs come from a human donor with multiple sclerosis.

The chain links TRBV29-1 to TRBJ1-1, with 7 bases that match TRBD1. This CDR3 is built from 15 residues. Germline CDR1 is SQVTM and CDR2 is ANQGSEA. The junction had 13 bases not matched to a gene; V was cut back by 5 bases and J by 4 bases. The CDR3 nucleotides read TGCAGCGTTCGAAAGACAGGGACCCTGAGCACTGAAGCTTTCTTT. It yields the protein CSVRKTGTLSTEAFF.

This clonotype was recorded a few times. The genes are TRBV20-1 and TRBJ2-5; D remains unclear. The CDR3 is made up of 10 amino acids. V lost 1 base to trimming and J lost 5 bases, with 2 bases between them. Germline-derived CDR1 and CDR2 are DFQATT and SNEGSKA (reference sequence). CDR3 region: CSARVETQYF. In nucleotides, the CDR3 is TGCAGTGCTAGAGTGGAGACCCAGTACTTC.

The chain uses TRBV11-2 and TRBJ2-1; D is uncertain. Germline V gene data show CDR1 as SGHAT and CDR2 as FQNNGV. The CDR3 sequence is 13 residues long. V was trimmed by 6 bases and J by 5 bases, leaving 11 bases between them. The CDR3 sequence: CASRSTANNEQFF. In DNA, the CDR3 is TGTGCCAGCAGGTCCACAGCGAACAATGAGCAGTTCTTC. The full variable domain, with the rest looked up from reference TRBV11-2 and TRBJ2-1, is EAGVAQSPRYKIIEKRQSVAFWCNPISGHATLYWYQQILGQGPKLLIQFQNNGVVDDSQLPKDRFSAERLKGVDSTLKIQPAKLEDSAVYLCASRSTANNEQFFGPGTRLTVL.

The chain links TRBV19 to TRBJ2-7; 14 nucleotides match TRBD2. This CDR3 region has 16 residues. Unmatched junction bases numbered 5, after V lost 3 bases and J lost 4 bases. Germline CDR1 is LNHDA and CDR2 is SQIVND (reference sequence). The DNA of the CDR3 is TGTGCCAGTAGTATGGGGACTAGCGGGGGCACGTACGAGCAGTACTTC. This translates into CASSMGTSGGTYEQYF.

The V and J genes are TRBV12-3 or TRBV12-4 and TRBJ2-1, with D possibly matching TRBD2 (5 bases). The CDR3 runs to 15 residues. V gave up 6 bases and J gave up 0 bases, with 12 bases separating them. CDR3 residues: CASSNPRDSYNEQFF. The CDR3 DNA sequence: TGTGCCAGCAGCAACCCCCGGGACTCCTACAATGAGCAGTTCTTC.

The J gene is TRBJ2-6, the V gene TRBV29-1; D is unclear. This CDR3 contains 14 residues. The V end was cut by 3 bases, the J end by 0 bases, with 6 bases between. The germline CDR1 and CDR2 sequences are SQVTM and ANQGSEA. The CDR3 DNA reads TGCAGCGTTGAGCAAACCTCTGGGGCCAACGTCCTGACTTTC. Encoded protein: CSVEQTSGANVLTF.

The chain is built from TRBV9 and TRBJ2-1, with TRBD1 matching over 9 bases. After removal of 0 bases from V and 8 bases from J, the junction contained 6 bases not matched to a gene. Germline assignment: CDR1 SGDLS and CDR2 YYNGEE. The CDR3 is made up of 15 amino acids. CDR3 sequence reads: CASSVGWDRAHEQFF. CDR3 nucleotides: TGTGCCAGCAGCGTAGGATGGGACAGGGCCCATGAGCAGTTCTTC.

The rearrangement joins TRBV2 to TRBJ2-7, with D tentatively TRBD2 (5 bases). Trimming cost V 6 bases and J 0 bases, with 6 bases left between them. Germline loops: CDR1 SNHLY, CDR2 FYNNEI. The CDR3 runs 12 residues. The CDR3 is CASRRVSYEQYF. The CDR3 DNA follows: TGTGCCAGCAGGCGGGTCTCCTACGAGCAGTACTTC.

The J gene is TRBJ2-7, the V gene TRBV25-1; 7 bases align to TRBD2. Germline values: CDR1 MGHDK, CDR2 SYGVNS. Losses at the gene ends were 2 bases for V and 5 bases for J; bases not matched to a gene: 15. This CDR3 region has 17 residues. The DNA for the CDR3 is TGTGCCAGCAGTGAACCCTTGCGGGGCGGGAGCGCCGACGAGCAGTACTTC. Protein product: CASSEPLRGGSADEQYF.

The V gene is TRBV5-1, the J gene TRBJ1-1, with 7 bases identical to TRBD1. This CDR3 is built from 15 residues. V lost 6 bases, J lost 1 base, and 9 bases stayed unmatched. Germline V gene sequence: CDR1 SGHRS, CDR2 YFSETQ. The CDR3 DNA is TGCGCCAGCAAGGCGTACAGGGGTTCGAACACTGAAGCTTTCTTT. Amino acids: CASKAYRGSNTEAFF.

This chain connects TRBV18 to TRBJ2-7; D is uncertain. Trimming stripped 6 bases from V and 2 bases from J, with 11 bases between. The germline V gene has CDR1 KGHSH and CDR2 LQKENI. This CDR3 contains 13 residues. The CDR3 DNA reads TGTGCCAGCTCCTCCCCGGTAGCCTACGAGCAGTACTTC. Amino acids: CASSSPVAYEQYF.

This rearrangement joins TRBV12-5 to TRBJ2-6, with D perhaps matching TRBD2 (5 bases). This CDR3 region has 13 residues. Germline V CDR1 and CDR2: LGHNT, FRNRAP. CDR3 protein: CATGSSGANVLTF. In DNA form, the CDR3 reads TGTGCCACGGGGAGCTCTGGGGCCAACGTCCTGACTTTC.

The J gene is TRBJ1-5, the V gene TRBV29-1; D is undetermined. Trimming removed 5 bases from V and 0 bases from J, with 11 bases in between. The CDR3 consists of 14 residues. The V gene's germline CDR1 is SQVTM and CDR2 ANQGSEA. The CDR3 region has the DNA TGCAGCGTTACCATCGGACCTAGCAATCAGCCCCAGCATTTT. Its translation is CSVTIGPSNQPQHF.

The chain links TRBV9 to TRBJ2-3, with 10 nucleotides matching TRBD2. V shed 3 bases, J shed 0 bases, and the junction held 4 bases outside the gene matches. Germline-derived CDR1 and CDR2 are SGDLS and YYNGEE. CDR3 size: 16 residues. The CDR3: CASSGPGLASTDTQYF. CDR3 coding DNA: TGTGCCAGCAGCGGCCCGGGACTAGCGAGCACAGATACGCAGTATTTT.

The V call is TRBV2, the J call TRBJ2-2; D gene ambiguous. Trimming removed 6 bases at V and 1 base at J, with 9 bases between. The CDR3 length is 14 residues. In germline, CDR1 is SNHLY, CDR2 FYNNEI. The CDR3, as DNA: TGTGCCAGCAGCGGACGGCGGAACACCGGGGAGCTGTTTTTT. This translates into CASSGRRNTGELFF.

The gene calls are TRBV7-8 and TRBJ2-1; tentatively, D is TRBD1 (6 bases). V shed 5 bases and J shed 6 bases, with 14 bases lying between them. Germline V lookup: CDR1 SGHVS, CDR2 FQNEAQ. This CDR3 region has 14 residues. DNA for the CDR3: TGTGCCAGCAGCCTGCAGGGGAAGTCCAATGAGCAGTTCTTC. Residues: CASSLQGKSNEQFF.

The chain has TRBV12-3 or TRBV12-4 and TRBJ1-1; D gene uncertain. The ends were cut back, 0 bases at V and 0 bases at J, with 5 bases in the middle. The length of the CDR3 is 14 residues. In DNA, the CDR3 is TGTGCCAGCAGTTTAGCCAGTTTGAACACTGAAGCTTTCTTT. Translating gives CASSLASLNTEAFF.

The rearrangement uses TRBV29-1 and TRBJ1-2; a weak D match, TRBD1 (6 bases). V lost 7 bases to trimming and J lost 4 bases, with 13 bases between them. The V gene's germline CDR1 is SQVTM and CDR2 ANQGSEA. The CDR3 extends over 12 amino acids. CDR3 loop: CSARGASYGYTF. The CDR3 DNA follows: TGCAGCGCTCGGGGGGCGTCCTATGGCTACACCTTC.

This CDR3 is CSAPPTGSYGYTF. In nucleotides, the CDR3 is TGCAGTGCTCCCCCGACAGGGTCCTATGGCTACACCTTC. The rearrangement uses TRBV20-1 and TRBJ1-2; 7 positions match TRBD1. The CDR3 is 13 residues long. The V gene's germline CDR1 is DFQATT and CDR2 SNEGSKA (reference sequence). V dropped 5 bases and J dropped 4; count of bases not matched to a gene: 7.

In this sample, this clonotype turned up a few times. V and J are TRBV29-1 and TRBJ2-5; D is unclear. Looked up from germline, CDR1 is SQVTM and CDR2 is ANQGSEA. V lost 5 bases to trimming and J lost 5 bases, with 12 bases between them. The CDR3 is 12 residues long. CDR3 loop: CSVLLARETQYF. CDR3 bases: TGCAGCGTTTTGCTGGCCCGGGAGACCCAGTACTTC.

The V call is TRBV11-2, the J call TRBJ2-1, with D perhaps matching TRBD2 (5 bases). Germline CDR1 reads SGHAT; CDR2 reads FQNNGV. V dropped 3 bases and J dropped 9 bases, with 12 bases sitting between them. The CDR3 loop spans 13 amino acids. In DNA form, the CDR3 reads TGTGCCAGCAGCTTGAGGCTAGCAGTTGAGCAGTTCTTC. It yields the protein CASSLRLAVEQFF.

The chain employs TRBV30 and TRBJ1-5; weak D call: TRBD1 (5 bases). The CDR3 loop spans 15 amino acids. Germline V gene sequence: CDR1 GTSNPN, CDR2 SVGIG (reference sequence). Trimming left V 1 base short and J 5 bases short, with 15 bases between. The CDR3 bases are TGTGCCTGGAGTGGGGAAGGGGCCGGGGATCAGCCCCAGCATTTT. As protein: CAWSGEGAGDQPQHF.

The chain is built from TRBV7-6 and TRBJ1-1, with D possibly TRBD1 on 5 matching bases. Germline CDR1 is SGHVS and CDR2 is FNYEAQ. V lost 0 bases to trimming and J lost 4 bases, with 9 bases between them. There are 14 residues in the CDR3. As DNA, the CDR3 is TGTGCCAGCAGCTTAGCAGGGGAAGGCACTGAAGCTTTCTTT. This codes for CASSLAGEGTEAFF. Full variable domain (missing parts from reference TRBV7-6 and TRBJ1-1): GAGVSQSPRYKVTKRGQDVALRCDPISGHVSLYWYRQALGQGPEFLTYFNYEAQQDKSGLPNDRFSAERPEGSISTLTIQRTEQRDSAMYRCASSLAGEGTEAFFGQGTRLTVV.

This chain links TRBV5-1 with TRBJ1-2; weak D call: TRBD1 (5 bases). In germline, CDR1 is SGHRS, CDR2 YFSETQ. The CDR3 totals 16 residues. V dropped 5 bases and J dropped 0 bases, with 17 bases sitting between them. CDR3 nucleotides: TGCGCCAGCAGTACGGGGCTCTTGTCGGCTAACTATGGCTACACCTTC. Translation: CASSTGLLSANYGYTF.

The V gene is TRBV29-1, the J gene TRBJ1-1; D is undetermined. This CDR3 contains 15 residues. Germline values: CDR1 SQVTM, CDR2 ANQGSEA. V was cut by 1 base and J by 0 bases, with 12 bases left in between. The CDR3 DNA is TGCAGCGTTGAAGTGGGGAGAAGGATGAACACTGAAGCTTTCTTT. Translating it yields CSVEVGRRMNTEAFF.

V is TRBV27 and J is TRBJ2-4; possibly TRBD2 for D (6 bases). CDR1 and CDR2 (germline): MNHEY, SMNVEV (reference sequence). The length of the CDR3 is 19 residues. Trimming removed 1 base from V and 0 bases from J, with 19 bases in between. The CDR3 protein is CASSLLGGRHLLAKNIQYF. The CDR3, as DNA: TGTGCCAGCAGTTTATTGGGGGGACGGCACCTACTAGCCAAAAACATTCAGTACTTC.

Concerning this clonotype itself: An end of the junction differs from the germline gene, which may be a read error. The V call is TRBV10-3, the J call TRBJ2-1, with 9 bases lining up with TRBD1. The germline CDR1 and CDR2 sequences are ENHRY and SYGVKD. The CDR3 is 15 residues long. The CDR3 protein is CASSYGQGLVGEQFF. The CDR3 bases are TGTGCCAGCAGTTACGGACAGGGGCTAGTGGGTGAGCAGTTCTTC.

The V gene is TRBV29-1, the J gene TRBJ2-1, with 16 positions matching TRBD2. Germline V gene lookup returns CDR1 SQVTM and CDR2 ANQGSEA. V shed 3 bases and J 0 bases; nucleotides not matched to a gene: 2. This CDR3 spans 17 amino acids. The CDR3 sequence: CSVEGTSGRASYNEQFF. DNA for the CDR3: TGCAGCGTTGAGGGGACTAGCGGGAGGGCCTCCTACAATGAGCAGTTCTTC.

The chain joins TRBV5-4 to TRBJ2-5; weak D call: TRBD1 (6 bases). The germline V and J ends were trimmed by 4 bases and 4 bases, with 11 bases remaining between them. This CDR3 contains 13 residues. Per germline, CDR1 SGHNT and CDR2 YYREEE (reference sequence). This chain's CDR3 is CASSRDTRETQYF. CDR3 coding DNA: TGTGCCAGCAGCCGGGACACGCGAGAGACCCAGTACTTC.